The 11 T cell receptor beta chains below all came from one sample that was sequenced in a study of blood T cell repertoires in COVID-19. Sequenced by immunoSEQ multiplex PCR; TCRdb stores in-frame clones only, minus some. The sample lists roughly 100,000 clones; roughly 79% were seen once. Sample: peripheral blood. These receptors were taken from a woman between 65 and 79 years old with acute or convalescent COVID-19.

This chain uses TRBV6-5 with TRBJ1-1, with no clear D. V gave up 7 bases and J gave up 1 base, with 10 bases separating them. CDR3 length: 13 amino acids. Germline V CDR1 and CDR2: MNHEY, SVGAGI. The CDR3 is CASNLERNTEAFF. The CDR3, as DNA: TGTGCCAGCAATTTAGAGAGGAACACTGAAGCTTTCTTT.

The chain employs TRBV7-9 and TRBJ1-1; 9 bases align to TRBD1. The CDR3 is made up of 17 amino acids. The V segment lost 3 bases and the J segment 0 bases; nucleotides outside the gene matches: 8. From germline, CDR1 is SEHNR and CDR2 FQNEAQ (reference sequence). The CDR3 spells CASSFRGQGFMNTEAFF. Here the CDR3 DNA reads TGTGCCAGCAGCTTCCGGGGACAGGGATTCATGAACACTGAAGCTTTCTTT.

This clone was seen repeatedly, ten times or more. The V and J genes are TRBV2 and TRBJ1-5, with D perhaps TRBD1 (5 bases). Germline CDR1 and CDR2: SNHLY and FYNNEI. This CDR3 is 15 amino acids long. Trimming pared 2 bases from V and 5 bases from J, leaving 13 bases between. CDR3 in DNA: TGTGCCAGCAGTGAAATCGGCAGGGAAGATCAGCCCCAGCATTTT. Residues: CASSEIGREDQPQHF.

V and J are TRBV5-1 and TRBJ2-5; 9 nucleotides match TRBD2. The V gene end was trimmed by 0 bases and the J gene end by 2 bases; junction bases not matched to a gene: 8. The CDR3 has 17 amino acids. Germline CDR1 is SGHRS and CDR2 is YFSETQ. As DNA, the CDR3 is TGCGCCAGCAGCTTGGATCCTAGCGGGATGCGGCAAGAGACCCAGTACTTC. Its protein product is CASSLDPSGMRQETQYF.

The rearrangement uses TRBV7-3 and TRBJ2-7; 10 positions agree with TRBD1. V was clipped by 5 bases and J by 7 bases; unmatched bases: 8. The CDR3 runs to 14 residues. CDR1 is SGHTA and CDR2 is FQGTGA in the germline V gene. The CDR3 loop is CASSQGQGSLEQYF. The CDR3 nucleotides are TGTGCCAGCAGCCAGGGACAGGGGTCTCTTGAGCAGTACTTC.

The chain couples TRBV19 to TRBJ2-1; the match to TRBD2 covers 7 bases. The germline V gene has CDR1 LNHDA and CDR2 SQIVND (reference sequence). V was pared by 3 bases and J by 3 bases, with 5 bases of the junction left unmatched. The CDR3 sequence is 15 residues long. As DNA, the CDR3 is TGTGCCAGTAGTATGCGTCTAGCGGTCTACAATGAGCAGTTCTTC. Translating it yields CASSMRLAVYNEQFF.

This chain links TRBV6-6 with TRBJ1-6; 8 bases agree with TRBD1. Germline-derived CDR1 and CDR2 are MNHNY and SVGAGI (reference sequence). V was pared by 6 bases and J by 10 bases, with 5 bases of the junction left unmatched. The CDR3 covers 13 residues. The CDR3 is CASSRDRYSPLHF. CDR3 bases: TGTGCCAGCAGCCGGGACAGGTACTCACCCCTCCACTTT.

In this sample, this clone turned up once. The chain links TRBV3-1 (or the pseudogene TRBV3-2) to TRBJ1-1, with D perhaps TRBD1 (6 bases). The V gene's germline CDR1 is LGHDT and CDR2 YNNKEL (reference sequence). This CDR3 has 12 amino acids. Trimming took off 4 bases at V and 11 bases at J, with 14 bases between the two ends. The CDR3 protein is CASSLGQSGAFF. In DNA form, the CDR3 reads TGTGCCAGCAGCCTCGGACAGTCGGGGGCTTTCTTT.

CDR3 residues: CASSSSGGAYNEQFF. The CDR3 nucleotides read TGTGCCAGCAGCTCGAGCGGGGGGGCCTACAATGAGCAGTTCTTC. V and J are TRBV7-6 and TRBJ2-1; TRBD2 matches at 10 bases. Germline lookup yields CDR1 SGHVS and CDR2 FNYEAQ. The CDR3 covers 15 residues. V dropped 4 bases and J dropped 2; count of bases not matched to a gene: 2. Full variable domain (outside the CDR3, taken from reference TRBV7-6 and TRBJ2-1): GAGVSQSPRYKVTKRGQDVALRCDPISGHVSLYWYRQALGQGPEFLTYFNYEAQQDKSGLPNDRFSAERPEGSISTLTIQRTEQRDSAMYRCASSSSGGAYNEQFFGPGTRLTVL.

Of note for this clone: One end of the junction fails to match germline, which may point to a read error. The CDR3, as DNA: TGTGCTAGCAGCTTAGACAGGGGGGACGAGCAGTACTTC. Its translation: CASSLDRGDEQYF. The rearrangement uses TRBV7-7 and TRBJ2-7, with 9 bases identical to TRBD1. Per germline, CDR1 SSHAT and CDR2 FNYEAQ (reference sequence). The CDR3 runs to 13 residues. Supplemented by reference TRBV7-7 and TRBJ2-7, the full variable domain reads GAGVSQSPRYKVTKRGQDVTLRCDPISSHATLYWYQQALGQGPEFLTYFNYEAQPDKSGLPSDRFSAERPEGSISTLTIQRTEQRDSAMYRCASSLDRGDEQYFGPGTRLTVT.

The CDR3 nucleotides are TGTGCCAGCAGCTCCATGACTCACGGTTACAATGAGCAGTTCTTC. This codes for CASSSMTHGYNEQFF. This chain connects TRBV7-2 to TRBJ2-1; D is uncertain. The V and J ends lost 4 bases and 4 bases respectively, with 14 bases between them. From germline, CDR1 is SGHTA and CDR2 FQGNSA. The length of the CDR3 is 15 residues. Full variable domain (rest looked up from reference TRBV7-2 and TRBJ2-1): GAGVSQSPSNKVTEKGKDVELRCDPISGHTALYWYRQSLGQGLEFLIYFQGNSAPDKSGLPSDRFSAERTGGSVSTLTIQRTQQEDSAVYLCASSSMTHGYNEQFFGPGTRLTVL.